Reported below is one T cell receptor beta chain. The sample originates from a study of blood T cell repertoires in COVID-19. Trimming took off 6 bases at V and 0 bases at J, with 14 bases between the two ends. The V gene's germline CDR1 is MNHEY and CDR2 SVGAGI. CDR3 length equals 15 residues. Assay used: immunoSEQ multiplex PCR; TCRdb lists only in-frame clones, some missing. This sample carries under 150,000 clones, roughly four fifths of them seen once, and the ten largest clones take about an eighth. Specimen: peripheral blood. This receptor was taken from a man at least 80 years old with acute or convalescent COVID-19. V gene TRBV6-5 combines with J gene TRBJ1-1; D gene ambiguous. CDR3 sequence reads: CASRAGGRLNTEAFF. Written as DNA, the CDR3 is TGTGCCAGCAGGGCCGGCGGGCGGTTGAACACTGAAGCTTTCTTT.